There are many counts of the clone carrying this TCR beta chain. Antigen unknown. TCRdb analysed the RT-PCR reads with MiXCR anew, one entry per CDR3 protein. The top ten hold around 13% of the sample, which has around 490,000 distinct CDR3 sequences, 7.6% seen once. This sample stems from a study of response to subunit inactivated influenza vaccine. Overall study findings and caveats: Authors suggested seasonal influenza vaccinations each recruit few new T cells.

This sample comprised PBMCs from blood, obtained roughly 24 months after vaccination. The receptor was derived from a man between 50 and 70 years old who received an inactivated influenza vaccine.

For the CDR3, the DNA is TGTGCCAGCAGACGGGGGATTCAGCCCCAGCATTTT. Translated: CASRRGIQPQHF. V is TRBV28 and J is TRBJ1-5; D perhaps matches TRBD1 (5 bases). Per the germline V gene, CDR1 is MDHEN and CDR2 is SYDVKM. This CDR3 has 12 amino acids. V was cut by 6 bases and J by 6 bases, with 9 bases left in between.